These 26 T cell receptor beta chains share one sample of origin, sequenced in a study of blood T cell repertoires in COVID-19. The assay was immunoSEQ multiplex PCR, and TCRdb's table has in-frame clones only and misses some. The sample holds just under 30,000 clones, more than 75% seen once. The sample taken for sequencing was peripheral blood. The receptors come from a woman in her seventies with acute or convalescent COVID-19.

The V and J genes are TRBV9 and TRBJ1-4; TRBD1 aligns across 7 bases. The CDR3 has 16 residues. CDR1 is SGDLS, CDR2 YYNGEE, per germline. V was clipped by 4 bases and J by 4 bases; unmatched bases: 10. The CDR3 protein is CASSPREGGLNEKLFF. The DNA for the CDR3 is TGTGCCAGCAGCCCCCGGGAAGGGGGCCTTAATGAAAAACTGTTTTTT.

In DNA form, the CDR3 reads TGTGCCACCAGCAGACAGGGTTCTGCAAATCAGCCCCAGCATTTT. Protein: CATSRQGSANQPQHF. The gene calls are TRBV15 and TRBJ1-5; weak D call: TRBD1 (5 bases). The CDR3 is made up of 15 amino acids. Trimming stripped 2 bases from V and 4 bases from J, with 12 bases between. The germline CDR1 and CDR2 sequences are LNHNV and YYDKDF (reference sequence).

This rearrangement joins TRBV5-8 to TRBJ2-5; 13 bases are shared with TRBD2. Germline V gene lookup returns CDR1 SGHTS and CDR2 YDEGEE. This CDR3 has 18 amino acids. Germline trimming cut 0 bases from V and 3 bases from J; bases unmatched to any gene: 8. The CDR3 bases are TGTGCCAGCAGCTTGGTAACTAGCGGGAGGGCAATGGAAGAGACCCAGTACTTC. It translates to CASSLVTSGRAMEETQYF.

The V and J genes are TRBV5-8 and TRBJ2-7; 8 bases are shared with TRBD1. The CDR3 contains 19 residues. The germline gives CDR1 SGHTS, CDR2 YDEGEE. J gave up 0 bases and V 3 bases, and 17 bases lay outside the gene matches. For the CDR3, the DNA is TGTGCCAGCAGCTCGACTGCAGGGGGCGGAATAATAGGCTCCTACGAGCAGTACTTC. Its translation: CASSSTAGGGIIGSYEQYF.

This chain links TRBV7-2 with TRBJ2-1; 11 bases are a match to TRBD2. CDR3 length: 15 residues. Germline assignment: CDR1 SGHTA and CDR2 FQGNSA. J gave up 12 bases and V 0 bases, and 7 bases lay outside the gene matches. The CDR3 spells CASSLANSGGAGQFF. CDR3 in DNA: TGTGCCAGCAGCTTAGCGAATAGCGGGGGGGCCGGGCAGTTCTTC.

The chain combines TRBV6-6 with TRBJ1-3; D is ambiguous. This CDR3 is built from 14 residues. CDR1 is MNHNY and CDR2 is SVGAGI in the germline V gene (reference sequence). The V and J ends lost 6 bases and 5 bases respectively, with 14 bases between them. CDR3 sequence: CASSLHSNRNTIYF. The CDR3 DNA reads as TGTGCCAGCAGCCTGCATAGTAATCGAAACACCATATATTTT.

V is TRBV30 and J is TRBJ2-1; D unresolved. V shed 5 bases and J shed 5 bases, with 7 bases lying between them. This CDR3 spans 11 amino acids. CDR1 is GTSNPN and CDR2 is SVGIG in the germline V gene (reference sequence). The chain's CDR3 is CAWRLNNEQFF. The CDR3 bases are TGTGCCTGGCGCCTAAACAATGAGCAGTTCTTC. The entire variable domain, with the rest obtained from reference TRBV30 and TRBJ2-1, is as follows: SQTIHQWPATLVQPVGSPLSLECTVEGTSNPNLYWYRQAAGRGLQLLFYSVGIGQISSEVPQNLSASRPQDRQFILSSKKLLLSDSGFYLCAWRLNNEQFFGPGTRLTVL.

This sequence joins TRBV19 and TRBJ1-2; the D is unclear. Looked up from germline, CDR1 is LNHDA and CDR2 is SQIVND (reference sequence). The CDR3 length is 12 residues. Between the trimmed V and J ends, which lost 9 bases and 8 bases, there was a span of 16 bases. CDR3 sequence: CASSPGQVGYTF. CDR3 sequence (DNA): TGTGCCAGCTCCCCTGGCCAGGTCGGCTACACCTTC.

The gene calls are TRBV7-9 and TRBJ2-5; D call uncertain. This CDR3 comprises 12 residues. CDR1 is SEHNR, CDR2 FQNEAQ, per germline (reference sequence). The ends were cut back, 4 bases at V and 2 bases at J, with 5 bases in the middle. CDR3 sequence: CASSSFQETQYF. The CDR3 DNA is TGTGCCAGCAGCTCCTTTCAAGAGACCCAGTACTTC.

This chain links TRBV27 with TRBJ1-6; D is perhaps TRBD1 (5 bases). CDR3 length equals 14 residues. CDR1 and CDR2 (germline): MNHEY, SMNVEV (reference sequence). The V and J ends lost 2 bases and 7 bases respectively, with 9 bases between them. CDR3 sequence (DNA): TGTGCCAGCAGTTTAGGGGGAGGAAATTCACCCCTCCACTTT. This codes for CASSLGGGNSPLHF.

A single count supports this clone. This chain connects TRBV6-1 to TRBJ2-5, with unresolved D. The V gene's germline CDR1 is MNHNS and CDR2 SASEGT. The CDR3 contains 15 residues. V lost 0 bases to trimming and J lost 0 bases, with 8 bases between them. CDR3 sequence (DNA): TGTGCCAGCAGTGAAGCGCACTTATACCAAGAGACCCAGTACTTC. Protein sequence: CASSEAHLYQETQYF.

This clone appeared a single time. The chain carries TRBV27 and TRBJ2-7, with 10 bases identical to TRBD2. Losses at the gene ends were 6 bases for V and 4 bases for J; bases not matched to a gene: 3. The CDR3 totals 13 residues. Germline CDR1 reads MNHEY; CDR2 reads SMNVEV (reference sequence). The CDR3: CASRLAGSYEQYF. CDR3 nucleotides: TGTGCCAGCAGACTAGCGGGATCTTACGAGCAGTACTTC.

V usage is TRBV14 and J usage is TRBJ2-1; D is possibly TRBD2 (6 bases). CDR1 and CDR2 (germline): SGHDN, FVKESK. The length of the CDR3 is 12 residues. V was cut by 2 bases and J by 12 bases, with 11 bases left in between. CDR3 region: CASSQPVGGQFF. In DNA, the CDR3 is TGTGCCAGCAGCCAACCCGTGGGAGGGCAGTTCTTC.

The chain couples TRBV19 to TRBJ2-7; possible D gene TRBD1, 5 bases. Trimming removed 5 bases from V and 3 bases from J, with 14 bases in between. Per germline, CDR1 LNHDA and CDR2 SQIVND (reference sequence). The CDR3 extends over 14 amino acids. CDR3 residues: CASSRTGQGYEQYF. The CDR3 DNA reads TGTGCCAGTAGTCGAACAGGCCAAGGCTACGAGCAGTACTTC.

V gene TRBV3-1 (or the pseudogene TRBV3-2) combines with J gene TRBJ2-7, with a possible D match to TRBD1 (6 bases). Germline CDR1 reads LGHDT; CDR2 reads YNNKEL (reference sequence). The ends were cut back, 4 bases at V and 5 bases at J, with 6 bases in the middle. The CDR3 sequence is 11 residues long. The CDR3 DNA follows: TGTGCCAGCAGCCGGGGGCACGAGCAGTACTTC. Protein sequence: CASSRGHEQYF.

This chain connects TRBV28 to TRBJ1-1; 10 nucleotides match TRBD1. Trimming at V came to 3 bases and at J to 5 bases, leaving 12 bases not matched to a gene. Germline CDR1 is MDHEN and CDR2 is SYDVKM. This CDR3 has 17 amino acids. Written as DNA, the CDR3 is TGTGCCAGCAGTTTGCCGGGACAGGGGCACAGGGGGACTGAAGCTTTCTTT. This gives the protein CASSLPGQGHRGTEAFF.

The gene calls are TRBV10-1 and TRBJ1-1; 8 bases map to TRBD1. Per the germline V gene, CDR1 is WNHNN and CDR2 is SYGVQD (reference sequence). The CDR3 contains 13 residues. V shed 11 bases and J 6 bases; nucleotides not matched to a gene: 11. CDR3 loop: CAAPGQATSEAFF. In DNA form, the CDR3 reads TGCGCCGCGCCGGGACAGGCAACCTCTGAAGCTTTCTTT.

The V call is TRBV3-1 (or the pseudogene TRBV3-2), the J call TRBJ1-6; D perhaps matches TRBD1 (5 bases). The germline V gene has CDR1 LGHDT and CDR2 YNNKEL (reference sequence). The CDR3 extends over 16 amino acids. Deletions cut 4 bases from V and 6 bases from J, with 16 bases between. The CDR3 sequence: CASSPTGTGINSPLHF. CDR3 nucleotide sequence: TGTGCCAGCAGCCCCACCGGGACTGGGATTAATTCACCCCTCCACTTT.

The chain joins TRBV3-1 (or the pseudogene TRBV3-2) to TRBJ2-2; 15 bases map to TRBD2. With V trimmed by 0 bases and J by 1 base, 15 bases remained unmatched. This CDR3 is built from 23 residues. Germline CDR1 and CDR2: LGHDT and YNNKEL (reference sequence). The CDR3 coding sequence is TGTGCCAGCAGCCAAGATCGGTTCGCGCGGGGACTAGCGGGGGGCTGGAACACCGGGGAGCTGTTTTTT. Its protein product is CASSQDRFARGLAGGWNTGELFF.

V gene TRBV9 combines with J gene TRBJ2-1, with TRBD2 matching 13 bases. With V trimmed by 5 bases and J by 8 bases, 4 bases remained unmatched. Germline lookup yields CDR1 SGDLS and CDR2 YYNGEE. The CDR3 is 14 residues long. CDR3 bases: TGTGCCAGCAGTAGGACTAGCGGGAGCCATGAGCAGTTCTTC. Protein sequence: CASSRTSGSHEQFF.

This chain uses TRBV5-1 with TRBJ1-3; possible D gene TRBD1, 6 bases. V was pared by 4 bases and J by 7 bases, with 9 bases between. The CDR3 loop spans 12 amino acids. Germline lookup yields CDR1 SGHRS and CDR2 YFSETQ. The CDR3 DNA sequence: TGCGCCAGCAGCGCAGGGGAGAACACCATATATTTT. As protein: CASSAGENTIYF.

The chain is built from TRBV5-5 and TRBJ2-5; TRBD2 aligns across 8 bases. This CDR3 has 15 amino acids. V trimming: 2 bases; J trimming: 5 bases; junction bases outside the gene matches: 8. Germline CDR1 reads SGHKS; CDR2 reads YYEKEE (reference sequence). This chain's CDR3 is CASSFTGTSYETQYF. In DNA form, the CDR3 reads TGTGCCAGCAGCTTCACCGGGACTAGTTATGAGACCCAGTACTTC. The entire variable domain, with the rest obtained from reference TRBV5-5 and TRBJ2-5, is as follows: DAGVTQSPTHLIKTRGQQVTLRCSPISGHKSVSWYQQVLGQGPQFIFQYYEKEERGRGNFPDRFSARQFPNYSSELNVNALLLGDSALYLCASSFTGTSYETQYFGPGTRLLVL.

The V call is TRBV19, the J call TRBJ1-2; 8 bases agree with TRBD1. CDR3 length: 15 amino acids. Germline V CDR1 and CDR2: LNHDA, SQIVND (reference sequence). V dropped 1 base and J dropped 2; count of bases not matched to a gene: 3. CDR3 region: CASSIGGQVNYGYTF. Here the CDR3 DNA reads TGTGCCAGTAGTATAGGGGGACAGGTCAACTATGGCTACACCTTC.

This rearrangement joins TRBV5-1 to TRBJ1-4; D might be TRBD1 (6 bases). The germline V gene encodes CDR1 SGHRS and CDR2 YFSETQ. Trimming removed 1 base at V and 3 bases at J, with 13 bases between. This CDR3 region has 16 residues. The CDR3 region is CASSLKGAGANEKLFF. CDR3 sequence (DNA): TGCGCCAGCAGCTTGAAAGGGGCAGGGGCTAATGAAAAACTGTTTTTT.

This clone came up a few times. The chain recombines TRBV20-1 with TRBJ2-7, with TRBD1 matching 8 bases. This CDR3 is 13 amino acids long. V trimming: 3 bases; J trimming: 5 bases; junction bases outside the gene matches: 6. Germline assignment: CDR1 DFQATT and CDR2 SNEGSKA (reference sequence). CDR3 amino acids: CSASPGGFHEQYF. The CDR3 DNA reads TGCAGTGCTAGTCCAGGGGGCTTCCACGAGCAGTACTTC.

The chain uses TRBV6-5 and TRBJ2-2, with 7 positions matching TRBD1. V lost 2 bases, J lost 3 bases, and 6 bases stayed unmatched. The length of the CDR3 is 16 residues. CDR1 MNHEY and CDR2 SVGAGI come from the germline V gene. The CDR3 reads CASSYLWDSYTGELFF. In DNA, the CDR3 is TGTGCCAGCAGTTACCTGTGGGACAGCTACACCGGGGAGCTGTTTTTT.